This record looks at one T cell receptor beta chain sequence and its context. The CDR3 contains 17 residues. Germline V gene sequence: CDR1 SGHKS, CDR2 YYEKEE (reference sequence). Losses at the gene ends were 4 bases for V and 0 bases for J; bases not matched to a gene: 7. The data belong to a study of blood T cell repertoires in COVID-19. Across the study: The analysed material was cDNA or gDNA that came from T cells, B-cell-depleted T cells, or PBMCs.

Only in-frame clones appear in the TCRdb table, and some are missing; sequencing was by immunoSEQ multiplex PCR. The table shows hundreds of thousands of clones, with about 85% occurring only once. The receptor comes from a man between 18 and 29 years old with active or convalescent COVID-19. V usage is TRBV5-5 and J usage is TRBJ1-4; 9 bases are shared with TRBD1. Material: peripheral blood. The CDR3 is CASSPGQGPSTNEKLFF. In DNA, the CDR3 is TGTGCCAGCAGCCCCGGACAGGGGCCGTCAACTAATGAAAAACTGTTTTTT.